This TCR beta chain derives from a study of T cell repertoires in cytomegalovirus infection. Overall study context: Both a matching HLA type and CMV infection were indicated by public TCR beta signatures.

In the case of this clonotype: What it recognizes is unknown.

TCRdb processed the reads anew with MiXCR; each CDR3 protein has one entry. The sample includes fewer than 700,000 distinct CDR3 sequences, roughly 24% of them seen just once. The study, taken as a whole, reports: In two of eight donors, the top clonotype was HLA-C-restricted CMV-specific.

The V gene lost 0 bases and the J gene lost 0 bases, with 14 bases spanning the gap. The CDR3 loop spans 17 amino acids. The germline V gene has CDR1 LGHNA and CDR2 YSLEER. The chain joins TRBV4-3 to TRBJ1-1; D gene uncertain. The receptor was isolated from a human donor in good health (CMV status not recorded). Some clones in this sample may be carry-over from other donors' samples. The source material was CD8+ T cells from PBMCs. DNA of the CDR3: TGCGCCAGCAGCCAAGACGCCCTACAAGGGATGAACACTGAAGCTTTCTTT. Protein: CASSQDALQGMNTEAFF.